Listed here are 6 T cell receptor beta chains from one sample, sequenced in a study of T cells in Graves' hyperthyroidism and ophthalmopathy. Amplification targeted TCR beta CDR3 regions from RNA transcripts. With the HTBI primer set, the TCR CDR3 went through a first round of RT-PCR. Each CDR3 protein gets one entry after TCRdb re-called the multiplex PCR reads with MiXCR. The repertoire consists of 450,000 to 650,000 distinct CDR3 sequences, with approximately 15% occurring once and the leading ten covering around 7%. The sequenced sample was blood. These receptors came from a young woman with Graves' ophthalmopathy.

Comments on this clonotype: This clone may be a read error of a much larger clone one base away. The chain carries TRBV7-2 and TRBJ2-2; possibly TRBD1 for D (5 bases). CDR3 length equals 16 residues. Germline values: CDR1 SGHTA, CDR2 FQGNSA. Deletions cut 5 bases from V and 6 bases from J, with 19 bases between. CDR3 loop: CASSGKGPTPAGELFF. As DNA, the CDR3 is TGTGCCAGCAGCGGGAAGGGGCCAACTCCCGCCGGGGAGCTGTTTTTT.

CDR3 in DNA: TGTGCCAGCAGTACACTAGCGGGACAAGAGACCCAGTACTTC. Amino acids: CASSTLAGQETQYF. The chain combines TRBV11-2 with TRBJ2-5, with 10 bases that match TRBD2. Trimming removed 6 bases from V and 2 bases from J; junction bases left unmatched: 3. The CDR3 runs to 14 residues. Germline CDR1 and CDR2: SGHAT and FQNNGV.

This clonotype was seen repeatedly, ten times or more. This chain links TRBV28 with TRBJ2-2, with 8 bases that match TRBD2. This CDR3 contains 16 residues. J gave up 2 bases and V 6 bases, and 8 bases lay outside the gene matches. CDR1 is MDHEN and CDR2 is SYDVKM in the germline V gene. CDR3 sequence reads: CASSPGTRSNTGELFF. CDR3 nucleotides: TGTGCCAGCAGCCCAGGGACTAGATCTAACACCGGGGAGCTGTTTTTT.

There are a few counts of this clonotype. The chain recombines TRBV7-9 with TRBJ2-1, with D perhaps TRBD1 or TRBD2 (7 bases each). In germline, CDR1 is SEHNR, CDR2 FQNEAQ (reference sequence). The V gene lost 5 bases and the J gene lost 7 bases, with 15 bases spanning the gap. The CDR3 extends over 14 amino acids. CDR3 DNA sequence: TGTGCCAGCAGCGGGGGGGCAGGGGGGAATGAGCAGTTCTTC. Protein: CASSGGAGGNEQFF.

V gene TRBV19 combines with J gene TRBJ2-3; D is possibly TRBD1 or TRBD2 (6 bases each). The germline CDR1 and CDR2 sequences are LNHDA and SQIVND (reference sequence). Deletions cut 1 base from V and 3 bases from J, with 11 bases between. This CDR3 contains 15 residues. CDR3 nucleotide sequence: TGTGCCAGTAGTATAGGAAGGGGGGTGACAGATACGCAGTATTTT. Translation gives CASSIGRGVTDTQYF.

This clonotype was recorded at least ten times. The CDR3 here is CASRSSGRSDTQYF. In DNA, the CDR3 is TGTGCCAGCAGATCCAGCGGGAGGTCAGATACGCAGTATTTT. This chain uses TRBV11-1 with TRBJ2-3; TRBD2 aligns across 9 bases. Germline V CDR1 and CDR2: SGHAT, FQDESV (reference sequence). Trimming cost V 6 bases and J 4 bases; bases outside gene matches: 5. CDR3 length: 14 amino acids. Full variable domain (remainder filled in from reference TRBV11-1 and TRBJ2-3): EAEVAQSPRYKITEKSQAVAFWCDPISGHATLYWYRQILGQGPELLVQFQDESVVDDSQLPKDRFSAERLKGVDSTLKIQPAELGDSAMYLCASRSSGRSDTQYFGPGTRLTVL.